This TCR beta chain was documented in a study of blood T cell repertoires in COVID-19. Study-level information: Whether acute or convalescent, the COVID-19 samples came from the United States, Italy and Spain. The cDNA or gDNA used as material had been derived from T cells, B-cell-depleted T cells, or PBMCs.

The CDR3 loop spans 12 amino acids. CDR1 is MDHEN and CDR2 is SYDVKM in the germline V gene. Original processing notes: Amplification with reference gene primers provided the estimates of nucleated cell counts. Generated by immunoSEQ multiplex PCR, the TCRdb table keeps only in-frame clones and is missing some. Clonal size and the V and J genes are those of that table, whereas D and trimming came from the DNA. The sample shows about 230,000 clones, roughly 85% of them seen only once. Sequencing was performed on peripheral blood. This clonotype originated in a woman in her 70s with active or convalescent COVID-19. V gene TRBV28 combines with J gene TRBJ2-1, with TRBD2 matching 10 bases. The DNA for the CDR3 is TGTGGGACTAGCGGTTCCTACAATGAGCAGTTCTTC. Translated: CGTSGSYNEQFF. The full variable domain, in which reference TRBV28 and TRBJ2-1 provide the parts outside the CDR3, is DVKVTQSSRYLVKRTGEKVFLECVQDMDHENMFWYRQDPGLGLRLIYFSYDVKMKEKGDIPEGYSVSREKKERFSLILESASTNQTSMYLCGTSGSYNEQFFGPGTRLTVL.